The 20 T cell receptor beta chains in this list originate from one sample, sequenced in a study of identifying expanded T cells in peripheral blood. The method was immunoSEQ multiplex PCR; TCRdb's version includes in-frame clones alone and lacks a portion of them. The sample holds around 100,000 clones, roughly 88% seen once. Sequenced sample: blood. The receptors come from a person between 18 and 75 years old in good health.

The chain carries TRBV5-5 and TRBJ2-7; either TRBD1 or TRBD2 may fit D (5 bases each). The CDR3 covers 15 residues. The germline gives CDR1 SGHKS, CDR2 YYEKEE (reference sequence). The ends were cut back, 0 bases at V and 3 bases at J, with 13 bases in the middle. The CDR3 region is CASSLGDAIIYEQYF. The CDR3 DNA follows: TGTGCCAGCAGCTTGGGGGACGCCATTATCTACGAGCAGTACTTC.

The J gene is TRBJ2-5, the V gene TRBV5-1, with D tentatively TRBD1 (6 bases). Per germline, CDR1 SGHRS and CDR2 YFSETQ. The CDR3 spans 13 residues. V was trimmed by 1 base and J by 3 bases, leaving 7 bases between them. The DNA for the CDR3 is TGCGCCAGCAGCTTGAACAGGGAAGAGACCCAGTACTTC. Its translation is CASSLNREETQYF.

Only one count was recorded for this clone. The DNA for the CDR3 is TGTGCCAGTCCCGGGGGACAGGGCTATGGCTACACCTTC. Protein: CASPGGQGYGYTF. The chain links TRBV6-4 to TRBJ1-2; TRBD1 matches 9 bases. The V gene's germline CDR1 is MRHNA and CDR2 SNTAGT. This CDR3 contains 13 residues. Germline trimming cut 9 bases from V and 4 bases from J; bases unmatched to any gene: 6.

The V call is TRBV2, the J call TRBJ2-1; D possibly corresponds to TRBD2 (6 bases). Trimming stripped 5 bases from V and 8 bases from J, with 16 bases between. Germline loops: CDR1 SNHLY, CDR2 FYNNEI. The CDR3 runs 14 residues. Here the CDR3 reads CASSRPVPGDEQFF. The CDR3, as DNA: TGTGCCAGCAGTAGGCCGGTCCCGGGGGATGAGCAGTTCTTC.

V and J are TRBV7-8 and TRBJ1-5; no reliable D call. V lost 4 bases and J lost 4, with 17 bases in between. CDR1 is SGHVS and CDR2 is FQNEAQ in the germline V gene. This CDR3 has 16 amino acids. CDR3 sequence (DNA): TGTGCCAGCAGCTCTCGACGGGGAGAACCGAATCAGCCCCAGCATTTT. Its translation: CASSSRRGEPNQPQHF.

V usage is TRBV10-3 and J usage is TRBJ1-1, with D possibly matching TRBD1 (5 bases). In germline, CDR1 is ENHRY, CDR2 SYGVKD. Trimming took 7 bases from V and 4 from J, leaving 13 bases between them. The CDR3 is 13 residues long. CDR3 bases: TGTGCCATCACTCAGGGAGAGGTCACTGAAGCTTTCTTT. Protein: CAITQGEVTEAFF.

The chain uses TRBV5-1 and TRBJ2-7, with D uncertain. V was pared by 3 bases and J by 3 bases, with 4 bases between. This CDR3 spans 11 amino acids. CDR1 is SGHRS and CDR2 is YFSETQ in the germline V gene. The CDR3 DNA sequence: TGCGCCAGCAGCTCCCGCTACGAGCAGTACTTC. It encodes CASSSRYEQYF.

This chain connects TRBV2 to TRBJ1-4, with TRBD1 as a possible D gene (5 bases). The V end lost 2 bases, the J end lost 8 bases, and 15 bases lay between the germline ends. Per the germline V gene, CDR1 is SNHLY and CDR2 is FYNNEI. The length of the CDR3 is 15 residues. The CDR3 nucleotides are TGTGCCAGCAGTGAAATGGGCCAGGGAAACGAAAAACTGTTTTTT. Its protein is CASSEMGQGNEKLFF.

The J gene is TRBJ1-1, the V gene TRBV6-5, with 7 bases that match TRBD1. This CDR3 contains 13 residues. Germline assignment: CDR1 MNHEY and CDR2 SVGAGI. V shed 2 bases, J shed 8 bases, and the junction held 5 bases outside the gene matches. Here the CDR3 DNA reads TGTGCCAGCAGTTACCCTGGGACAGTCGAAGCTTTCTTT. Translation: CASSYPGTVEAFF.

The rearrangement links TRBV10-3 to TRBJ1-6; D call uncertain. Trimming left V 3 bases short and J 7 bases short, with 13 bases between. This CDR3 region has 15 residues. Germline V gene sequence: CDR1 ENHRY, CDR2 SYGVKD. The CDR3 DNA sequence: TGTGCCATCAGTGAATCGGGATTTGGAAATTCACCCCTCCACTTT. Protein product: CAISESGFGNSPLHF.

V and J are TRBV5-1 and TRBJ2-3, with D tentatively TRBD2 (5 bases). Trimming took off 0 bases at V and 0 bases at J, with 11 bases between the two ends. The germline V gene encodes CDR1 SGHRS and CDR2 YFSETQ. The CDR3 has 16 residues. CDR3 amino acids: CASSLGVGKSTDTQYF. CDR3 sequence (DNA): TGCGCCAGCAGCTTGGGGGTCGGGAAAAGCACAGATACGCAGTATTTT.

This chain links TRBV7-7 with TRBJ2-5, with a tentative D call TRBD1 (6 bases). The germline V gene has CDR1 SSHAT and CDR2 FNYEAQ (reference sequence). Trimming cost V 5 bases and J 1 base, with 11 bases left between them. The length of the CDR3 is 14 residues. CDR3 in amino acids: CASSRGSFQETQYF. The DNA for the CDR3 is TGTGCCAGCAGCAGGGGGAGTTTCCAAGAGACCCAGTACTTC.

The rearrangement links TRBV5-4 to TRBJ1-2; no firm D call. The CDR3 contains 14 residues. V lost 0 bases to trimming and J lost 8 bases, with 14 bases between them. CDR1 and CDR2 from the germline V gene are SGHNT and YYREEE (reference sequence). This CDR3 is CASSLVASLRGYTF. CDR3 sequence (DNA): TGTGCCAGCAGCTTGGTGGCCAGTCTGAGGGGCTACACCTTC.

The V call is TRBV19, the J call TRBJ2-2; D remains unclear. This CDR3 is 12 amino acids long. Germline assignment: CDR1 LNHDA and CDR2 SQIVND (reference sequence). Trimming took off 6 bases at V and 2 bases at J, with 4 bases between the two ends. This chain's CDR3 is CASSKNTGELFF. CDR3 DNA: TGTGCCAGTAGCAAAAACACCGGGGAGCTGTTTTTT. The full variable domain, rest sourced from reference TRBV19 and TRBJ2-2, is DGGITQSPKYLFRKEGQNVTLSCEQNLNHDAMYWYRQDPGQGLRLIYYSQIVNDFQKGDIAEGYSVSREKKESFPLTVTSAQKNPTAFYLCASSKNTGELFFGEGSRLTVL.

This clone was observed a few times. V usage is TRBV5-1 and J usage is TRBJ1-3; D gene uncertain. The CDR3 has 16 amino acids. CDR1 is SGHRS and CDR2 is YFSETQ in the germline V gene. V was shortened by 0 bases and J by 0 bases, with 10 bases between the two germline ends. The DNA of the CDR3 is TGCGCCAGCAGCTTGGGTATGCTTATCTCTGGAAACACCATATATTTT. Translation: CASSLGMLISGNTIYF.

The chain employs TRBV2 and TRBJ1-2, with no clear D. The germline V and J ends were trimmed by 6 bases and 6 bases, with 14 bases remaining between them. CDR1 and CDR2 from the germline V gene are SNHLY and FYNNEI. This CDR3 has 13 residues. This CDR3 reads CASSTLVVDGYTF. CDR3 in DNA: TGTGCCAGCAGCACCCTGGTGGTGGATGGCTACACCTTC.

This chain connects TRBV2 to TRBJ1-2, with 7 bases aligning to TRBD1. CDR3 length: 13 amino acids. Germline V gives CDR1 SNHLY, CDR2 FYNNEI. V was clipped by 8 bases and J by 8 bases; unmatched bases: 11. The CDR3 coding sequence is TGTGCCAGCGGGGGGACAGTAGGGGAAGGCTACACCTTC. Translated: CASGGTVGEGYTF.

The CDR3 spells CASSDSRLDRGDTGELFF. CDR3 sequence (DNA): TGTGCCAGCAGTGACTCCCGCCTCGACAGGGGAGACACCGGGGAGCTGTTTTTT. The chain combines TRBV6-4 with TRBJ2-2; 8 bases are shared with TRBD1. The CDR3 has 18 amino acids. Germline CDR1 is MRHNA and CDR2 is SNTAGT. Trimming removed 0 bases from V and 3 bases from J; junction bases left unmatched: 9.

This clone was found a few times. J is TRBJ1-4 and V is TRBV7-9; tentative D call: TRBD1 (5 bases). The CDR3 loop spans 14 amino acids. V was shortened by 1 base and J by 5 bases, with 8 bases between the two germline ends. CDR1 and CDR2 (germline): SEHNR, FQNEAQ (reference sequence). CDR3 in amino acids: CASSLGQINEKLFF. CDR3 bases: TGTGCCAGCAGCTTAGGACAGATAAATGAAAAACTGTTTTTT.

The V gene is TRBV7-2, the J gene TRBJ2-3; TRBD2 might be the D (6 bases). Germline V CDR1 and CDR2: SGHTA, FQGNSA. This CDR3 is built from 14 residues. V lost 6 bases to trimming and J lost 4 bases, with 14 bases between them. The CDR3 is CASRPGGSSDTQYF. In DNA form, the CDR3 reads TGTGCCAGCAGACCTGGGGGGTCATCAGATACGCAGTATTTT.